This T cell receptor (beta chain) was found in a study of T cell clonality in common variable immunodeficiency. Study-level findings and limits: CVID subjects shared fewer TCRbeta clones than healthy controls did.

Germline lookup yields CDR1 SGHTA and CDR2 FQGNSA. The CDR3 runs 15 residues. Trimming at V came to 2 bases and at J to 2 bases, leaving 5 bases not matched to a gene. The data were produced by immunoSEQ multiplex PCR, yet TCRdb's version contains in-frame clones alone and is incomplete. There are fewer than 75,000 clones in the sample, none observed a single time. This clone was observed at least ten times. No antigen is known for it. The CDR3 extends 3 residues past the end of the read, so its final part is completed from the germline J gene. Input material: peripheral blood mononuclear cells. The gene calls are TRBV7-2 and TRBJ2-7; 8 bases map to TRBD2. The TCR originated in a person aged 18 to 75 in good health. The DNA read from the CDR3 is TGTGCCAGCAGCTTACAGACTAGCGAGCCCTACGAG. Encoded protein: CASSLQTSEPYE. The CDR3 in full is CASSLQTSEPYEQYF.